This T cell receptor beta chain is from a study of graft-versus-host responses after intestinal transplantation. Study as a whole: Induction with anti-thymocyte globulin, then tacrolimus and steroids for about 3 years, was given to all recipients. Findings of the study overall: GvH clones occurred in recipient marrow; some first appeared in ileum or blood.

The researchers put around 200,000 CFSE-labeled responder cells into plates with around 200,000 irradiated, violet-dye-labeled stimulator cells. The protocol was immunoSEQ multiplex PCR, while the TCRdb copy is restricted to in-frame clones and leaves out a portion. The data hold several thousand clones, with roughly 27% observed a single time. This clone is medium-sized. The germline V gene encodes CDR1 SNHLY and CDR2 FYNNEI. The CDR3 runs to 14 residues. With 3 bases removed from V and 4 bases from J, the gap between germline ends came to 11 bases. Source: alloreactive CD4+ T cells from a mixed lymphocyte reaction culture, taken before transplantation. Subset indicated: CFSE-low proliferating T cells sorted from roughly 6-day pre-transplant mixed lymphocyte reaction (GvH or HvG direction). The rearrangement links TRBV2 to TRBJ2-3; perhaps TRBD1 as D (5 bases). The TCR comes from a human patient who was an organ donor for intestinal transplantation. As DNA, the CDR3 is TGTGCCAGCAGTGAGGACACGTTCGCAGATACGCAGTATTTT. Translation: CASSEDTFADTQYF.